The TCR beta chain described here comes from a study of blood T cell repertoires in COVID-19. As for the study in general: Some COVID-19 samples were acute and others convalescent; all came from the United States, Italy and Spain. In each case, the material was cDNA or gDNA derived from T cells, B-cell-depleted T cells, or PBMCs.

This CDR3 region has 15 residues. CDR1 is LNHDA, CDR2 SQIVND, per germline (reference sequence). Trimming cost V 6 bases and J 4 bases; bases outside gene matches: 9. Authors' data handling: Amplification with reference gene primers provided the estimates of nucleated cell counts. The method was immunoSEQ multiplex PCR; TCRdb's version includes in-frame clones alone and lacks a portion of them. That table supplies the V and J calls and clone size; D and trimming were determined from the DNA. Here the sample spans 200,000 or so clones, approximately 85% being singletons. The sequencing input was peripheral blood. The J gene is TRBJ1-1, the V gene TRBV19; 9 positions agree with TRBD1. This clonotype was obtained from a human donor with active or convalescent COVID-19. The donor label of this sample is uncertain. Here the CDR3 DNA reads TGTGCCAGTAGGACTTTAGAGACAGGGGGCACTGAAGCTTTCTTT. Its protein is CASRTLETGGTEAFF.